This TCR beta chain emerged from a study of blood T cell repertoires in COVID-19. V was cut by 3 bases and J by 7 bases, with 12 bases left in between. From germline, CDR1 is LNHDA and CDR2 SQIVND (reference sequence). The CDR3 runs to 13 residues. Authors' methods: Amplification of reference gene primers provided the estimated nucleated cell counts. TCRdb's copy holds only in-frame clones and misses some; the assay was immunoSEQ multiplex PCR. V and J calls and clone size come straight from that table; D and trimming were deduced from the DNA. The sample holds approximately 200,000 clones; 79% are singletons and the top ten take roughly 17%.

This chain connects TRBV19 to TRBJ1-2; no firm D call. Sequences were obtained from peripheral blood. This sequence originates from a man aged 55-75 years with active or convalescent COVID-19. The CDR3 nucleotides read TGTGCCAGTAGTATGGGCTTTGGGTTTGGCTACACCTTC. It is translated as CASSMGFGFGYTF. The whole variable domain, filled in from reference TRBV19 and TRBJ1-2, reads DGGITQSPKYLFRKEGQNVTLSCEQNLNHDAMYWYRQDPGQGLRLIYYSQIVNDFQKGDIAEGYSVSREKKESFPLTVTSAQKNPTAFYLCASSMGFGFGYTFGSGTRLTVV.